Each of the 11 T cell receptor beta chains below was sequenced from the same sample in a study of technical replicates of blood from a few donors. TCRdb's table, derived via immunoSEQ multiplex PCR, lists solely in-frame clones and lacks some. The data show tens of thousands of clones, about 95% seen once. Material: T cells isolated from PBMCs. Receptor source: a human donor in good health.

The chain recombines TRBV19 with TRBJ2-7; TRBD2 aligns across 7 bases. The germline V gene encodes CDR1 LNHDA and CDR2 SQIVND (reference sequence). There are 15 residues in the CDR3. Germline trimming cut 7 bases from V and 0 bases from J; bases unmatched to any gene: 9. CDR3 residues: CASTPSTSASYEQYF. In DNA form, the CDR3 reads TGTGCCAGTACCCCTTCAACTAGCGCCTCCTACGAGCAGTACTTC.

V gene TRBV9 combines with J gene TRBJ1-2; D ambiguous. This CDR3 region has 14 residues. Trimming shortened V by 0 bases and J by 8 bases, and 14 bases separated the two germline ends. Germline CDR1 SGDLS, CDR2 YYNGEE. CDR3 DNA sequence: TGTGCCAGCAGCGTAGGTGGAGGAACGATGGGCTACACCTTC. This sequence encodes CASSVGGGTMGYTF.

The rearrangement joins TRBV2 to TRBJ2-5, with TRBD2 matching 13 bases. The CDR3 has 17 amino acids. Germline V CDR1 and CDR2: SNHLY, FYNNEI. Trimming at V came to 2 bases and at J to 9 bases, leaving 12 bases not matched to a gene. The CDR3 here is CASSETSGGAPNAAQYF. The CDR3 DNA reads as TGTGCCAGCAGTGAAACTAGCGGGGGGGCCCCCAATGCGGCCCAGTACTTC. The whole variable domain, filled in from reference TRBV2 and TRBJ2-5, reads EPEVTQTPSHQVTQMGQEVILRCVPISNHLYFYWYRQILGQKVEFLVSFYNNEISEKSEIFDDQFSVERPDGSNFTLKIRSTKLEDSAMYFCASSETSGGAPNAAQYFGPGTRLLVL.

This rearrangement joins TRBV29-1 to TRBJ2-1; 12 bases map to TRBD1. The CDR3 runs 17 residues. The germline CDR1 and CDR2 sequences are SQVTM and ANQGSEA. Trimming took 6 bases from V and 1 from J; bases not matched to a gene: 10. The DNA for the CDR3 is TGCAGCGTGGAGTCTCCGGGACAGGGGGCTTCCTACAATGAGCAGTTCTTC. Protein sequence: CSVESPGQGASYNEQFF.

V gene TRBV28 combines with J gene TRBJ1-5; 8 nucleotides align to TRBD1. CDR3 length: 16 residues. V gave up 7 bases and J gave up 5 bases; unmatched junction bases: 13. The germline CDR1 and CDR2 sequences are MDHEN and SYDVKM. As DNA, the CDR3 is TGTGCCAGCAATTCCGAATATAACAGGGGGTATCAGCCCCAGCATTTT. Protein product: CASNSEYNRGYQPQHF. The entire variable domain, with the rest obtained from reference TRBV28 and TRBJ1-5, is as follows: DVKVTQSSRYLVKRTGEKVFLECVQDMDHENMFWYRQDPGLGLRLIYFSYDVKMKEKGDIPEGYSVSREKKERFSLILESASTNQTSMYLCASNSEYNRGYQPQHFGDGTRLSIL.

The rearrangement links TRBV2 to TRBJ2-1, with a weak D call TRBD2 (7 bases). The CDR3 totals 15 residues. Deletions cut 7 bases from V and 4 bases from J, with 17 bases between. Germline CDR1 and CDR2: SNHLY and FYNNEI. For the CDR3, the DNA is TGTGCCAGCAAACCCTACGGGGGGCTTTACAATGAGCAGTTCTTC. Protein: CASKPYGGLYNEQFF.

V is TRBV4-1 and J is TRBJ2-2; the D call may be TRBD1 or TRBD2 (5 bases each). Germline values: CDR1 MGHRA, CDR2 YSYEKL. Between the trimmed V and J ends, which lost 10 bases and 0 bases, there was a span of 15 bases. The CDR3 spans 15 residues. The CDR3 DNA reads TGCGCCACCAGAGGGGCCTCCACGAACACCGGGGAGCTGTTTTTT. The encoded protein is CATRGASTNTGELFF.

The chain links TRBV5-4 to TRBJ2-7; TRBD2 matches at 8 bases. The V and J ends lost 4 bases and 3 bases, in that order; junction bases with no gene match: 6. This CDR3 has 14 amino acids. Per the germline V gene, CDR1 is SGHNT and CDR2 is YYREEE (reference sequence). CDR3 nucleotides: TGTGCCAGCAGCCCCCGTAGCGGGGTCTACGAGCAGTACTTC. It is translated as CASSPRSGVYEQYF. Filled out from reference TRBV5-4 and TRBJ2-7, the complete variable domain reads ETGVTQSPTHLIKTRGQQVTLRCSSQSGHNTVSWYQQALGQGPQFIFQYYREEENGRGNFPPRFSGLQFPNYSSELNVNALELDDSALYLCASSPRSGVYEQYFGPGTRLTVT.

The chain recombines TRBV5-4 with TRBJ2-7; 7 bases are shared with TRBD2. Germline V gives CDR1 SGHNT, CDR2 YYREEE (reference sequence). V shed 4 bases and J 2 bases; nucleotides not matched to a gene: 6. CDR3 length equals 14 residues. CDR3 region: CASSVGGTAYEQYF. The CDR3 DNA follows: TGTGCCAGCAGCGTCGGGGGGACCGCCTACGAGCAGTACTTC.

This chain connects TRBV7-9 to TRBJ2-3, with TRBD1 matching 9 bases. Trimming cost V 6 bases and J 6 bases; bases outside gene matches: 10. The CDR3 contains 15 residues. Germline loops: CDR1 SEHNR, CDR2 FQNEAQ (reference sequence). DNA for the CDR3: TGTGCCAGCAGATCCGGGACAGGGTTAGCGGATACGCAGTATTTT. This encodes CASRSGTGLADTQYF.

The chain uses TRBV7-9 and TRBJ1-2, with D possibly matching TRBD1 (5 bases). The CDR3 sequence is 19 residues long. The germline V gene encodes CDR1 SEHNR and CDR2 FQNEAQ (reference sequence). Trimming left V 1 base short and J 1 base short, with 22 bases between. The CDR3 protein is CASSLGSYRGRELNYGYTF. The DNA for the CDR3 is TGTGCCAGCAGCTTAGGCTCCTATCGAGGCAGGGAACTTAACTATGGCTACACCTTC. Full variable domain (outside the CDR3, taken from reference TRBV7-9 and TRBJ1-2): DTGVSQNPRHKITKRGQNVTFRCDPISEHNRLYWYRQTLGQGPEFLTYFQNEAQLEKSRLLSDRFSAERPKGSFSTLEIQRTEQGDSAMYLCASSLGSYRGRELNYGYTFGSGTRLTVV.